The rows below give T cell receptor beta chains drawn from one sample of a study of blood T cell repertoires in COVID-19. Some clones are missing from TCRdb's copy, which holds only in-frame ones; the method was immunoSEQ multiplex PCR. The sample includes 200,000 or so clones, around 80% of them seen just once. Sequencing was done on a sample of peripheral blood. These receptor sequences come from an older woman who had recovered from COVID-19. Each CDR3 is given with its conserved first and last residue. D genes are given only for firm matches. A row's size may be missing; if present it is once, few, many or a size class.

size	V	D	J	CDR3	DNA
NA	TRBV10-3	NA	TRBJ1-3	CASRQERNTIYF	TGTGCCTCTCGGCAGGAACGAAACACCATATATTTT
NA	TRBV9	NA	TRBJ2-3	CASSFRGARGDTQYF	TGTGCCAGCAGCTTCCGTGGAGCTCGTGGAGATACGCAGTATTTT
NA	TRBV3-1/TRBV3-2	TRBD2	TRBJ2-2	CASSQDPASGDSSTGELFF	TGTGCCAGCAGCCAAGACCCGGCTAGCGGGGACTCGTCCACCGGGGAGCTGTTTTTT
once	TRBV6-6	TRBD1	TRBJ2-4	CASSYGDSKNIQYF	TGTGCCAGCAGTTACGGGGACAGTAAAAACATTCAGTACTTC
NA	TRBV11-2	NA	TRBJ1-1	CASSLESTVEAFF	TGTGCCAGCAGCTTAGAGTCCACGGTAGAAGCTTTCTTT
NA	TRBV10-3	TRBD2	TRBJ2-4	CAISPGLGANIQYF	TGTGCCATCAGCCCAGGACTAGGCGCAAACATTCAGTACTTC
NA	TRBV6-5	TRBD2	TRBJ2-1	CASSSDSGGLNEQFF	TGTGCCAGCAGTTCGGATAGCGGGGGGCTAAATGAGCAGTTCTTC
NA	TRBV5-1	TRBD1	TRBJ1-2	CASSLTQGAGYGYTF	TGCGCCAGCAGCTTGACACAGGGGGCAGGCTATGGCTACACCTTC
NA	TRBV4-1	TRBD2	TRBJ2-3	CASSALSGLSLRKADTQYF	TGCGCCAGCAGCGCTCTCTCGGGACTATCCCTACGGAAGGCAGATACGCAGTATTTT
NA	TRBV6-5	TRBD1	TRBJ2-7	CASSYARTGDEQYF	TGTGCCAGCAGTTACGCCCGGACAGGCGACGAGCAGTACTTC
NA	TRBV7-2	TRBD1	TRBJ2-1	CASSQGQFNEQFF	TGTGCCAGCAGCCAGGGACAGTTCAATGAGCAGTTCTTC
NA	TRBV18	TRBD1	TRBJ2-7	CASSPFGTAGTHEQYF	TGTGCCAGCTCACCATTCGGGACAGCAGGGACCCACGAGCAGTACTTC
NA	TRBV6-5	NA	TRBJ1-3	CASTQGSPGNTIYF	TGTGCCAGCACCCAGGGGTCTCCTGGAAACACCATATATTTT
NA	TRBV7-8	NA	TRBJ2-7	CASSSRNRHDEQYF	TGTGCCAGCAGCTCGCGCAACAGACACGACGAGCAGTACTTC
NA	TRBV7-8	NA	TRBJ2-3	CASSPSRLVPQYF	TGTGCCAGCAGCCCCTCTCGACTAGTTCCACAGTATTTT
NA	TRBV18	NA	TRBJ1-5	CASSPRGNQPQHF	TGTGCCAGCTCACCGCGGGGCAATCAGCCCCAGCATTTT
few	TRBV10-1	TRBD1	TRBJ2-1	CASSEGTGINEQFF	TGCGCCAGCAGTGAAGGGACAGGGATCAATGAGCAGTTCTTC
NA	TRBV5-1	TRBD2	TRBJ2-5	CASSPERGGVETQYF	TGCGCCAGCAGCCCGGAGCGGGGGGGCGTTGAGACCCAGTACTTC
NA	TRBV12-5	TRBD2	TRBJ2-5	CASGSTGGGQETQYF	TGTGCTAGTGGTTCCACCGGCGGGGGCCAAGAGACCCAGTACTTC
NA	TRBV5-6	NA	TRBJ2-1	CASSLALASNEQFF	TGTGCCAGCAGCTTGGCTTTAGCGTCCAATGAGCAGTTCTTC
NA	TRBV9	TRBD2	TRBJ2-7	CASSVVAGGNEQYF	TGTGCCAGCAGCGTAGTCGCGGGGGGGAACGAGCAGTACTTC
NA	TRBV29-1	TRBD2	TRBJ2-3	CSVGGRGAMDTQYF	TGCAGCGTGGGGGGGAGGGGCGCGATGGATACGCAGTATTTT
NA	TRBV2	NA	TRBJ2-1	CASSERGGSSYNEQFF	TGTGCCAGCAGTGAGAGAGGGGGTAGCTCCTACAATGAGCAGTTCTTC
few	TRBV19	NA	TRBJ1-2	CASSYGRGQLIYGYTF	TGTGCCAGTAGTTATGGCAGGGGCCAACTCATATATGGCTACACCTTC
few	TRBV11-2	NA	TRBJ1-2	CASSPNRVYGYTF	TGTGCCAGCAGCCCGAACAGGGTCTATGGCTACACCTTC